Each of the 17 T cell receptor beta chains below was sequenced from the same sample in a study of OX40 agonist ivuxolimab in advanced cancers. Sequenced by immunoSEQ multiplex PCR; TCRdb stores in-frame clones only, minus some. The sample has fewer than 200,000 clones, 90% to 95% seen once; the top ten hold approximately 0.3%. The source material was CD4+ or CD8+ T cells sorted from blood, sampled in a trial of the OX40 agonist ivuxolimab. The receptors were gathered from an adult with an advanced solid tumor such as melanoma, head and neck, liver or kidney cancer.

The CDR3 DNA follows: TGTGCCAGCAGTTACTCGGGCCCAGAACTAGCGTACGAGCAGTACTTC. Its translation is CASSYSGPELAYEQYF. This chain joins TRBV6-5 and TRBJ2-7, with 7 bases lining up with TRBD2. CDR3 length equals 16 residues. From germline, CDR1 is MNHEY and CDR2 SVGAGI. V lost 0 bases, J lost 4 bases, and 9 bases stayed unmatched.

This chain uses TRBV6-5 with TRBJ1-5; tentatively, D is TRBD1 (6 bases). The CDR3 sequence is 15 residues long. V lost 10 bases and J 4 bases, leaving 20 bases between the germline ends. Per germline, CDR1 MNHEY and CDR2 SVGAGI. The CDR3 region has the DNA TGTGCCACCGGGGGGCATGGACGTGGTAATCAGCCCCAGCATTTT. Encoded protein: CATGGHGRGNQPQHF.

The chain is built from TRBV5-4 and TRBJ1-1, with D possibly TRBD1 on 5 matching bases. The V end was cut by 4 bases, the J end by 0 bases, with 16 bases between. Germline V gene data show CDR1 as SGHNT and CDR2 as YYREEE (reference sequence). The CDR3 totals 16 residues. CDR3 sequence reads: CASSPTQGALNTEAFF. The CDR3 DNA reads TGTGCCAGCAGCCCCACGCAGGGCGCTTTGAACACTGAAGCTTTCTTT.

This sequence joins TRBV7-2 and TRBJ2-3; maybe TRBD2 (5 bases). V lost 2 bases to trimming and J lost 3 bases, with 12 bases between them. The CDR3 length is 15 residues. Germline lookup yields CDR1 SGHTA and CDR2 FQGNSA. The CDR3, as DNA: TGTGCCAGCAGCTTATCCGGACTTGGGACAGATACGCAGTATTTT. Translation: CASSLSGLGTDTQYF.

This chain connects TRBV7-3 to TRBJ2-1, with 7 positions matching TRBD2. Germline trimming cut 5 bases from V and 0 bases from J; bases unmatched to any gene: 7. Per the germline V gene, CDR1 is SGHTA and CDR2 is FQGTGA. CDR3 size: 16 residues. The CDR3 is CASSPGGLASYNEQFF. CDR3 DNA sequence: TGTGCCAGCAGCCCGGGAGGTCTTGCCTCCTACAATGAGCAGTTCTTC.

The chain couples TRBV7-2 to TRBJ1-3, with 8 nucleotides matching TRBD1. The ends lost 5 bases at V and 0 bases at J; junction bases unmatched: 6. Germline V gene data show CDR1 as SGHTA and CDR2 as FQGNSA. The CDR3 has 16 residues. DNA for the CDR3: TGTGCCAGCAGCGCCAGACAGGGGTTCTCTGGAAACACCATATATTTT. This translates into CASSARQGFSGNTIYF.

The chain carries TRBV5-1 and TRBJ1-1, with D possibly matching TRBD1 (6 bases). V was cut by 3 bases and J by 0 bases, with 21 bases left in between. CDR1 is SGHRS and CDR2 is YFSETQ in the germline V gene. The CDR3 runs 18 residues. CDR3 bases: TGCGCCAGCAGCTCCGCCAGGGGCGTAACATTACTGAACACTGAAGCTTTCTTT. It encodes CASSSARGVTLLNTEAFF.

The V gene is TRBV5-6, the J gene TRBJ2-5, with D unresolved. Trimming pared 0 bases from V and 4 bases from J, leaving 7 bases between. Per germline, CDR1 SGHDT and CDR2 YYEEEE. There are 13 residues in the CDR3. Written as DNA, the CDR3 is TGTGCCAGCAGCTTGGGTCCCGGAGAGACCCAGTACTTC. Its protein product is CASSLGPGETQYF.

The rearrangement uses TRBV2 and TRBJ1-2, with D perhaps matching TRBD1 (6 bases). The germline V and J ends were trimmed by 5 bases and 2 bases, with 9 bases remaining between them. The CDR3 contains 13 residues. Germline V CDR1 and CDR2: SNHLY, FYNNEI. Written as DNA, the CDR3 is TGTGCCAGCAGTCCACAGGGAAACTATGGCTACACCTTC. This translates into CASSPQGNYGYTF.

CDR3 sequence reads: CASKNKGGPYNEQFF. The CDR3 DNA sequence: TGTGCCAGCAAGAACAAAGGGGGGCCCTACAATGAGCAGTTCTTC. The chain combines TRBV7-2 with TRBJ2-1; D tentatively fits TRBD1 or TRBD2 (6 bases each). Trimming stripped 7 bases from V and 2 bases from J, with 15 bases between. This CDR3 comprises 15 residues. CDR1 SGHTA and CDR2 FQGNSA come from the germline V gene.

The V gene is TRBV2, the J gene TRBJ1-2; the D is unclear. The germline V gene has CDR1 SNHLY and CDR2 FYNNEI. The ends were cut back, 7 bases at V and 8 bases at J, with 8 bases in the middle. This CDR3 region has 10 residues. The CDR3 protein is CASKQEGYTF. The CDR3 DNA sequence: TGTGCCAGCAAGCAGGAGGGCTACACCTTC.

This rearrangement joins TRBV18 to TRBJ2-5; 8 nucleotides match TRBD2. The CDR3 is 13 amino acids. V gave up 3 bases and J gave up 5 bases; unmatched junction bases: 2. Looked up from germline, CDR1 is KGHSH and CDR2 is LQKENI. CDR3 amino acids: CASSPRGEETQYF. The CDR3 DNA reads as TGTGCCAGCTCACCGCGGGGGGAGGAGACCCAGTACTTC.

This clone came up once. CDR3 bases: TGTGCCAGCAGTTCCCCTTCCTTGAACACTGAAGCTTTCTTT. Translated, it gives CASSSPSLNTEAFF. The V and J genes are TRBV27 and TRBJ1-1; D ambiguous. The germline gives CDR1 MNHEY, CDR2 SMNVEV (reference sequence). Trimming pared 4 bases from V and 0 bases from J, leaving 9 bases between. The CDR3 is made up of 14 amino acids.

The V gene is TRBV19, the J gene TRBJ1-2; the match to TRBD1 covers 11 bases. V dropped 3 bases and J dropped 8; count of bases not matched to a gene: 8. The CDR3 has 15 amino acids. CDR1 and CDR2 from the germline V gene are LNHDA and SQIVND (reference sequence). The CDR3 sequence is CASSMGDRGTGGYTF. CDR3 nucleotide sequence: TGTGCCAGTAGTATGGGGGACAGGGGGACTGGAGGCTACACCTTC. The variable domain in full, completed from reference TRBV19 and TRBJ1-2, reads DGGITQSPKYLFRKEGQNVTLSCEQNLNHDAMYWYRQDPGQGLRLIYYSQIVNDFQKGDIAEGYSVSREKKESFPLTVTSAQKNPTAFYLCASSMGDRGTGGYTFGSGTRLTVV.

V usage is TRBV5-6 and J usage is TRBJ2-1, with D unclear. This CDR3 region has 15 residues. Trimming took off 4 bases at V and 0 bases at J, with 11 bases between the two ends. Germline V CDR1 and CDR2: SGHDT, YYEEEE. Here the CDR3 reads CASSRPRGSYNEQFF. The CDR3 nucleotides read TGTGCCAGCAGCCGACCGAGAGGCTCCTACAATGAGCAGTTCTTC.

V gene TRBV9 combines with J gene TRBJ2-2; TRBD1 matches at 9 bases. CDR1 SGDLS and CDR2 YYNGEE come from the germline V gene. J was trimmed by 2 bases and V by 4 bases; bases with no gene match: 6. This CDR3 has 16 residues. The CDR3 is CASSPSGQGNTGELFF. For the CDR3, the DNA is TGTGCCAGCAGCCCCTCGGGACAGGGCAACACCGGGGAGCTGTTTTTT.

This sequence joins TRBV9 and TRBJ1-3; no clear D. The CDR3 extends over 14 amino acids. Trimming left V 1 base short and J 3 bases short, with 8 bases between. Germline CDR1 reads SGDLS; CDR2 reads YYNGEE. The CDR3 sequence: CASSVLANGNTIYF. The CDR3 nucleotides read TGTGCCAGCAGCGTATTAGCCAATGGAAACACCATATATTTT.